The sequence of this TCR beta chain was determined in a study of cytomegalovirus exposure and HLA in healthy donors. The ends were cut back, 8 bases at V and 7 bases at J, with 15 bases in the middle. This CDR3 has 13 residues. The germline V gene encodes CDR1 MNHNS and CDR2 SASEGT. The count of this clone is one. What it binds is not known. Study-wide points: The study labeled fewer than 200 TCR beta chains cytomegalovirus-associated. For most TCR sequences rarity was the rule, although some public TCRs occurred in many donors.

Libraries were prepared by immunoSEQ multiplex PCR; TCRdb keeps only in-frame clonotypes and omits some of them. The sample lists under 400,000 clones; 88% were seen once. The rearrangement links TRBV6-1 to TRBJ2-1; D is possibly TRBD2 (5 bases). The sample taken for sequencing was PBMCs. The TCR comes from a young man in good health and CMV-seronegative. The CDR3 spells CASLRAVDNEQFF. In DNA, the CDR3 is TGTGCCAGCCTCCGAGCGGTGGATAATGAGCAGTTCTTC.